This T cell receptor (beta chain) was found in a study of control samples from healthy donors and cancer patients. Method: immunoSEQ multiplex PCR; TCRdb's copy keeps in-frame clones and lacks some. The sample comprises 150,000 to 200,000 clones, approximately 90% of which are singletons, and less than 0.75% rests with the top ten. Germline V gene lookup returns CDR1 SGDLS and CDR2 YYNGEE. This CDR3 comprises 15 residues. V gave up 2 bases and J gave up 6 bases; unmatched junction bases: 8. The chain uses TRBV9 and TRBJ2-1; 7 bases are shared with TRBD2. The clonotype originates from a woman aged 25 to 39 in good health. The sample was blood. CDR3 coding DNA: TGTGCCAGCAGCGTCGGGGGGACTGGAGTCAATGAGCAGTTCTTC. Amino acids: CASSVGGTGVNEQFF. The entire variable domain, with the rest obtained from reference TRBV9 and TRBJ2-1, is as follows: DSGVTQTPKHLITATGQRVTLRCSPRSGDLSVYWYQQSLDQGLQFLIQYYNGEERAKGNILERFSAQQFPDLHSELNLSSLELGDSALYFCASSVGGTGVNEQFFGPGTRLTVL.